These 14 T cell receptor beta chains share one sample of origin, sequenced in a study of cytomegalovirus exposure and HLA in healthy donors. The PCR used 60 Vbeta and 13 Jbeta primers. Measured with immunoSEQ multiplex PCR; TCRdb has only the in-frame clones, and not every one. The sample gives 200,000 to 250,000 clones, over 65% of which show up once; roughly 2.5% is in the top ten. Material: PBMCs. The source of these receptors is an older woman in good health and CMV-seropositive.

DNA of the CDR3: TGTGCCAGCAGCTTACTGGCCGGAGACACTGAAGCTTTCTTT. Translating gives CASSLLAGDTEAFF. The chain uses TRBV7-2 and TRBJ1-1; no clear D gene. V shed 2 bases and J shed 3 bases, with 10 bases lying between them. The CDR3 has 14 amino acids. The germline gives CDR1 SGHTA, CDR2 FQGNSA.

V is TRBV7-7 and J is TRBJ2-5, with 9 bases identical to TRBD2. This CDR3 has 16 residues. The trim removed 1 base at V and 4 bases at J, leaving 7 bases unmatched. Germline V gene lookup returns CDR1 SSHAT and CDR2 FNYEAQ (reference sequence). This chain's CDR3 is CASSLDGGGAVETQYF. DNA of the CDR3: TGTGCCAGCAGCTTAGACGGCGGGGGGGCCGTAGAGACCCAGTACTTC.

V usage is TRBV18 and J usage is TRBJ2-7; D gene ambiguous. The germline gives CDR1 KGHSH, CDR2 LQKENI. V was cut by 3 bases and J by 0 bases, with 6 bases left in between. This CDR3 is built from 13 residues. This chain's CDR3 is CASSPSFSYEQYF. In DNA form, the CDR3 reads TGTGCCAGCTCACCCTCGTTCTCCTACGAGCAGTACTTC.

This clone was counted only a few times. CDR3 bases: TGTGCCAGCAGTGTTGGAAAACAGGGGATGGAAGGCTACACCTTC. Its protein product is CASSVGKQGMEGYTF. The V gene is TRBV2, the J gene TRBJ1-2; 7 bases map to TRBD1. CDR1 SNHLY and CDR2 FYNNEI come from the germline V gene. There are 15 residues in the CDR3. V was clipped by 4 bases and J by 8 bases; unmatched bases: 13.

The chain recombines TRBV5-5 with TRBJ2-7; tentative D call: TRBD1 (5 bases). Germline values: CDR1 SGHKS, CDR2 YYEKEE (reference sequence). CDR3 length: 15 residues. The V end lost 1 base, the J end lost 3 bases, and 14 bases lay between the germline ends. CDR3 residues: CASSLQGAEYYEQYF. CDR3 DNA sequence: TGTGCCAGCAGCTTGCAAGGGGCTGAATACTACGAGCAGTACTTC.

This clone appeared a single time. The chain is built from TRBV27 and TRBJ2-3; TRBD1 agrees at 10 bases. The germline V gene has CDR1 MNHEY and CDR2 SMNVEV (reference sequence). J gave up 3 bases and V 6 bases, and 0 bases lay outside the gene matches. This CDR3 spans 13 amino acids. The CDR3 sequence: CASRDRGTDTQYF. CDR3 DNA: TGTGCCAGCAGGGACAGGGGGACAGATACGCAGTATTTT.

The gene calls are TRBV30 and TRBJ1-3; 8 nucleotides align to TRBD1. Germline values: CDR1 GTSNPN, CDR2 SVGIG (reference sequence). With V trimmed by 4 bases and J by 8 bases, 10 bases remained unmatched. The CDR3 loop spans 14 amino acids. The CDR3 loop reads CAWTGQGWWDTIYF. The CDR3 nucleotides are TGTGCCTGGACCGGACAGGGCTGGTGGGACACCATATATTTT.

CDR3 sequence (DNA): TGTGCCAGCACGGACCTTTCGACAGCGAACACTGAAGCTTTCTTT. The encoded protein is CASTDLSTANTEAFF. This chain connects TRBV6-6 to TRBJ1-1; TRBD1 might be the D (5 bases). Germline assignment: CDR1 MNHNY and CDR2 SVGAGI (reference sequence). CDR3 size: 15 residues. V lost 7 bases and J lost 1, with 16 bases in between.

This chain uses TRBV5-4 with TRBJ1-2; D might be TRBD1 (5 bases). Trimming left V 2 bases short and J 1 base short, with 15 bases between. The CDR3 covers 16 residues. Germline V gene sequence: CDR1 SGHNT, CDR2 YYREEE (reference sequence). The CDR3 region has the DNA TGTGCCAGCAGCTTATTAGCAGGGCCCCATAACTATGGCTACACCTTC. This codes for CASSLLAGPHNYGYTF. The variable domain in full, with the rest retrieved from reference TRBV5-4 and TRBJ1-2, is ETGVTQSPTHLIKTRGQQVTLRCSSQSGHNTVSWYQQALGQGPQFIFQYYREEENGRGNFPPRFSGLQFPNYSSELNVNALELDDSALYLCASSLLAGPHNYGYTFGSGTRLTVV.

As for this clone: The same CDR3 can be traced to other DNA sequences in this sample. The chain recombines TRBV5-1 with TRBJ1-3; a possible D gene is TRBD1 (5 bases). CDR3 length: 15 amino acids. Trimming left V 0 bases short and J 0 bases short, with 7 bases between. CDR1 and CDR2 from the germline V gene are SGHRS and YFSETQ. CDR3: CASSLAGGSGNTIYF. The DNA for the CDR3 is TGCGCCAGCAGCTTGGCGGGGGGCTCTGGAAACACCATATATTTT. The whole variable domain, filled in from reference TRBV5-1 and TRBJ1-3, reads KAGVTQTPRYLIKTRGQQVTLSCSPISGHRSVSWYQQTPGQGLQFLFEYFSETQRNKGNFPGRFSGRQFSNSRSEMNVSTLELGDSALYLCASSLAGGSGNTIYFGEGSWLTVV.

The table lists this clone with a few counts. This rearrangement joins TRBV7-2 to TRBJ1-1; tentative D call: TRBD1 (6 bases). This CDR3 is 14 amino acids long. Per the germline V gene, CDR1 is SGHTA and CDR2 is FQGNSA. Trimming shortened V by 7 bases and J by 5 bases, and 17 bases separated the two germline ends. CDR3 nucleotide sequence: TGTGCCAGCAACCTCATGGGGGCAGGGACTGAAGCTTTCTTT. Translated, it gives CASNLMGAGTEAFF.

The chain has TRBV6-6 and TRBJ2-1; D is possibly TRBD2 (5 bases). V gave up 2 bases and J gave up 3 bases, with 8 bases separating them. Germline loops: CDR1 MNHNY, CDR2 SVGAGI (reference sequence). The CDR3 runs to 14 residues. CDR3 loop: CASSYPRDYNEQFF. The DNA of the CDR3 is TGTGCCAGCAGTTACCCCCGGGACTACAATGAGCAGTTCTTC.

Written as DNA, the CDR3 is TGTGCCATCAGTGTGGGACGGGAGAGCACAGATACGCAGTATTTT. This translates into CAISVGRESTDTQYF. The chain has TRBV10-3 and TRBJ2-3; perhaps TRBD2 as D (6 bases). The CDR3 runs 15 residues. Germline V lookup: CDR1 ENHRY, CDR2 SYGVKD. The V and J ends lost 4 bases and 0 bases respectively, with 11 bases between them.

DNA of the CDR3: TGTGCCAGCAGTTCCCTAGCGAGAGATACGCAGTATTTT. Its protein product is CASSSLARDTQYF. The rearrangement uses TRBV6-5 and TRBJ2-3, with TRBD2 as a possible D gene (6 bases). Germline-derived CDR1 and CDR2 are MNHEY and SVGAGI. V shed 4 bases and J shed 5 bases, with 10 bases lying between them. This CDR3 contains 13 residues.